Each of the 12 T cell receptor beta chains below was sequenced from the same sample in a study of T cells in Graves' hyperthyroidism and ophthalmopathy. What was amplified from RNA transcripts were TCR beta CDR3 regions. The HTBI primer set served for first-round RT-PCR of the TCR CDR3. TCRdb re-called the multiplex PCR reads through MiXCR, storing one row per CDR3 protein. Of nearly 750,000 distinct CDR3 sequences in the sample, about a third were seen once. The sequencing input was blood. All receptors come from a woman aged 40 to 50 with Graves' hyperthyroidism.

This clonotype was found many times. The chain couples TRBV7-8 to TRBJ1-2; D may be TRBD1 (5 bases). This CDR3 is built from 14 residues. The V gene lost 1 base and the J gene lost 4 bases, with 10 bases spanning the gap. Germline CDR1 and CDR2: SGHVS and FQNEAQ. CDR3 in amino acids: CASSLVRVGYGYTF. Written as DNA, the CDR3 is TGTGCCAGCAGCTTAGTCAGGGTGGGCTATGGCTACACCTTC.

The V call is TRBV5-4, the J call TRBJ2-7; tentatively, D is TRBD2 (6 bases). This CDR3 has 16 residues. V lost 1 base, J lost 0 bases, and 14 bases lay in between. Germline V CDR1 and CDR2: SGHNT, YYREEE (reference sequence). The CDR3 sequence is CASSLLRGSSSYEQYF. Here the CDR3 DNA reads TGTGCCAGCAGCTTGTTGCGGGGATCTAGCTCCTACGAGCAGTACTTC.

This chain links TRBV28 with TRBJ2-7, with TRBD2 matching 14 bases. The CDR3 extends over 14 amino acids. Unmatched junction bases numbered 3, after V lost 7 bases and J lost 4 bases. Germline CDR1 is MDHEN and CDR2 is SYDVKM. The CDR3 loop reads CASKGTSGGYEQYF. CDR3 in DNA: TGTGCCAGCAAAGGGACTAGCGGGGGTTACGAGCAGTACTTC. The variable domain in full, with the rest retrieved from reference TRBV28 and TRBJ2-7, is DVKVTQSSRYLVKRTGEKVFLECVQDMDHENMFWYRQDPGLGLRLIYFSYDVKMKEKGDIPEGYSVSREKKERFSLILESASTNQTSMYLCASKGTSGGYEQYFGPGTRLTVT.

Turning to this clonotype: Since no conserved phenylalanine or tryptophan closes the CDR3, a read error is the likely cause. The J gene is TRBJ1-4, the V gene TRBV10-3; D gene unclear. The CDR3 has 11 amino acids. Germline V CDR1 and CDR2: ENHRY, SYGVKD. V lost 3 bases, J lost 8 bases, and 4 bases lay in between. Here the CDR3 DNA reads TGTGCCATCAGTGAACGGGAAAAACTGTTTCTT. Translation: CAISEREKLFL.

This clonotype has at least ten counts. The CDR3 spells CASTSIQGNYGYTF. CDR3 coding DNA: TGTGCCAGCACCTCAATACAGGGGAACTATGGCTACACCTTC. The chain is built from TRBV7-9 and TRBJ1-2, with TRBD1 identical over 7 bases. Germline CDR1 reads SEHNR; CDR2 reads FQNEAQ (reference sequence). The CDR3 is made up of 14 amino acids. The V gene end was trimmed by 7 bases and the J gene end by 2 bases; junction bases not matched to a gene: 7.

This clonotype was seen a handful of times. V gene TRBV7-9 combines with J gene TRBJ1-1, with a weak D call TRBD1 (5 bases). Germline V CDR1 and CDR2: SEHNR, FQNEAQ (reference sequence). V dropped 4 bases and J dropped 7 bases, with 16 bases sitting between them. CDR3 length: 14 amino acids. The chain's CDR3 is CASSSRGLDLEAFF. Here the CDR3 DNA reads TGTGCCAGCAGCTCGAGGGGTCTGGACCTTGAAGCTTTCTTT.

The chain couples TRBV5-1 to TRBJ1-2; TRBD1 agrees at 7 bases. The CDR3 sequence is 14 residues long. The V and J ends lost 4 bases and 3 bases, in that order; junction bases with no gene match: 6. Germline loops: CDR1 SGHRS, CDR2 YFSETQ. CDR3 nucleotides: TGCGCCAGCAGCCTGACAGGGAGGGACTATGGCTACACCTTC. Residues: CASSLTGRDYGYTF. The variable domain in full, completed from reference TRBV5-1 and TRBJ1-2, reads KAGVTQTPRYLIKTRGQQVTLSCSPISGHRSVSWYQQTPGQGLQFLFEYFSETQRNKGNFPGRFSGRQFSNSRSEMNVSTLELGDSALYLCASSLTGRDYGYTFGSGTRLTVV.

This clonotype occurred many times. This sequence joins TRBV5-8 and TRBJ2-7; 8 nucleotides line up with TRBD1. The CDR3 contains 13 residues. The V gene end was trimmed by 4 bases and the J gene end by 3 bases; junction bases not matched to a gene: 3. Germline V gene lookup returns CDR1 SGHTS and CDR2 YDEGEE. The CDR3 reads CASSADRDYEQYF. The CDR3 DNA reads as TGTGCCAGCAGCGCGGACAGGGACTACGAGCAGTACTTC.

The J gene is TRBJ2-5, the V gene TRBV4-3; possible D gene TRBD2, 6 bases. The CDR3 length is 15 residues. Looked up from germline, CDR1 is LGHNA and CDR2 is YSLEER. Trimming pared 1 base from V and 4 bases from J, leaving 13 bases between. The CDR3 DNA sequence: TGCGCCAGCAGCCAAGCTAGGACTACGGGAGAGACCCAGTACTTC. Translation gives CASSQARTTGETQYF.

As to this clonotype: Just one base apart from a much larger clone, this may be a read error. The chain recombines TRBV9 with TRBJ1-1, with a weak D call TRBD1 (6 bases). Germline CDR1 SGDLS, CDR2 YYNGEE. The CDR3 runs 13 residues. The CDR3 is CASSVVTGNETFF. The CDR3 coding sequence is TGTGCCAGCAGCGTAGTAACAGGGAATGAAACTTTCTTT.

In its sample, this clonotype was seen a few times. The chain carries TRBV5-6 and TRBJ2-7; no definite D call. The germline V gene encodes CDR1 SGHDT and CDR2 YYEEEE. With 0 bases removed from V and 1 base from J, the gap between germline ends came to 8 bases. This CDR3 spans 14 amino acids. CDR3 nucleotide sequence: TGTGCCAGCAGCTTGGATCGGATGTCCTACGAGCAGTACTTC. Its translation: CASSLDRMSYEQYF.

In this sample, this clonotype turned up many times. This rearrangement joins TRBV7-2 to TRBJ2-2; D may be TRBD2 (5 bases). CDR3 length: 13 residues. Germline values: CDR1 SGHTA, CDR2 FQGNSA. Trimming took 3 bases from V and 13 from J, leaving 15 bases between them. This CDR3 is CASSLDPGGALFF. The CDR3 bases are TGTGCCAGCAGCTTGGACCCCGGAGGTGCGCTGTTTTTT.